Listed here is a single TCR beta chain. The record originates from a study of T-cell reconstitution after alpha-beta-depleted transplantation in children. As it was prepared, the TCRbeta library received unique molecular identifiers. One entry per CDR3 protein results from TCRdb running MiXCR on the PCR reads. The sample contains 640,000 or so distinct CDR3 sequences, roughly 17% of which appear only once. Germline V gene lookup returns CDR1 MNHEY and CDR2 SVGAGI. Losses at the gene ends were 2 bases for V and 1 base for J; bases not matched to a gene: 14. The CDR3 length is 19 residues. Sequencing was performed on PBMCs from the stem cell graft donor, taken from the stem cell graft. This chain uses TRBV6-5 with TRBJ2-5; TRBD1 agrees at 9 bases. The receptor was derived from a human donor who donated a stem cell graft to a child with acute myeloid leukemia. The CDR3 loop is CASSYGGQGVLSFQETQYF. CDR3 bases: TGTGCCAGCAGTTACGGGGGACAGGGTGTTCTTAGTTTCCAAGAGACCCAGTACTTC.